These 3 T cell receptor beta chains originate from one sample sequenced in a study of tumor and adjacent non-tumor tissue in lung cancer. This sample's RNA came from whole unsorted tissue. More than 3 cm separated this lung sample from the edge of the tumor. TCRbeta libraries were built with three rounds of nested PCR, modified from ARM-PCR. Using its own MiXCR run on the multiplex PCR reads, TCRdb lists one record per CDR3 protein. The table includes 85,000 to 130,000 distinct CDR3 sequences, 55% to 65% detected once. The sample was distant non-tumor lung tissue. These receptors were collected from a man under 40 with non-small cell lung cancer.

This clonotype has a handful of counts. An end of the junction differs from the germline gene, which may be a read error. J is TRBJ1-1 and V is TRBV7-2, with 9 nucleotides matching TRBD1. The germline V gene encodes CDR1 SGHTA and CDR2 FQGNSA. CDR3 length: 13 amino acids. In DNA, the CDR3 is TGTGCCAGCAGCTCCTCACAGGGGGCTGAGGCTTTCTTT. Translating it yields CASSSSQGAEAFF.

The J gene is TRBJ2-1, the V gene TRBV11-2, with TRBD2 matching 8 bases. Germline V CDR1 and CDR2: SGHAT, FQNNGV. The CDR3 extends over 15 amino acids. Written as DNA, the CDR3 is TGTGCTTGCAGCTTAATCATAGCGGGGATTGGTGAGCAGTTCTTC. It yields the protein CACSLIIAGIGEQFF.

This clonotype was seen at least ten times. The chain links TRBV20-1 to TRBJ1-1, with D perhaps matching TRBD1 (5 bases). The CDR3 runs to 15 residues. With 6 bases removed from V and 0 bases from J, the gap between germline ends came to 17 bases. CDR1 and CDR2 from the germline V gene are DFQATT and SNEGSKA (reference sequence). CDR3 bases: TGCAGTGCGCGCCTCCCCTGGGGCATGAACACTGAAGCTTTCTTT. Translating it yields CSARLPWGMNTEAFF.